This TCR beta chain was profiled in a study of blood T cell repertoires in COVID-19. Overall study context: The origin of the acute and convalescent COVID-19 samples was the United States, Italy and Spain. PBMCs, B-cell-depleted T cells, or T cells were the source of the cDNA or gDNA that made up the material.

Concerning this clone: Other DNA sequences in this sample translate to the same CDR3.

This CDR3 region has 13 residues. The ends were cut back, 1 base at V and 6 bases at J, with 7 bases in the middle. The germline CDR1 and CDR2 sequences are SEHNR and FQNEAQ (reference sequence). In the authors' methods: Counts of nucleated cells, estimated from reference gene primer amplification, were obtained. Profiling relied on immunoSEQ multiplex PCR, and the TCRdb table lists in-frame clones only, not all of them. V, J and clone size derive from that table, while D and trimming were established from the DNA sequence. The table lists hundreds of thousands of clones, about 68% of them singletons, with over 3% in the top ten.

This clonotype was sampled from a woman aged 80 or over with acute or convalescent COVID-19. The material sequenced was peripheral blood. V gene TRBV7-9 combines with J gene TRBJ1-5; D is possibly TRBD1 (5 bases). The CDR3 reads CASSLEGAQPQHF. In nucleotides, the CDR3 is TGTGCCAGCAGCTTAGAAGGGGCTCAGCCCCAGCATTTT.